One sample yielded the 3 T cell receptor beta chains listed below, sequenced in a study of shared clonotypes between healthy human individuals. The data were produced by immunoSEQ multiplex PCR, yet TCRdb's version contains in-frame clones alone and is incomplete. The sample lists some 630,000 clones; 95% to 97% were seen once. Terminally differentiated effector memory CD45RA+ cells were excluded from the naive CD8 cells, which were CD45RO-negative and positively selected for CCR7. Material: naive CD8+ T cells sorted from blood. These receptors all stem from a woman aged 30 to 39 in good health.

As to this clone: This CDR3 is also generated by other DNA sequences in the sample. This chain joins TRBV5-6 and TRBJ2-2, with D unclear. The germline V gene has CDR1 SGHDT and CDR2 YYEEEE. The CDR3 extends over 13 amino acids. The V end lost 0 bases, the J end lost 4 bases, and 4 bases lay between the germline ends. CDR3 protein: CASSLGGTGELFF. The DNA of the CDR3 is TGTGCCAGCAGCTTGGGCGGCACCGGGGAGCTGTTTTTT.

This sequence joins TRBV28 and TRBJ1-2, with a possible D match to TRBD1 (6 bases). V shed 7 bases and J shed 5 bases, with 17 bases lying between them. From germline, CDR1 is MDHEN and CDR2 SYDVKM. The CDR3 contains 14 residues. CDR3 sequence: CASMGADFGYGYTF. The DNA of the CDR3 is TGTGCCAGCATGGGGGCAGATTTTGGGTATGGCTACACCTTC.

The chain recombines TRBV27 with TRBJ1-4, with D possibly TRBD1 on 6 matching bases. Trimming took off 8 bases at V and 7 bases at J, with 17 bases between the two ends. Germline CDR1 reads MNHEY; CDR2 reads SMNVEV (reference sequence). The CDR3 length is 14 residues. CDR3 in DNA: TGTGCCAGCCTACCTTTAGGGGGGAGTGAAAAACTGTTTTTT. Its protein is CASLPLGGSEKLFF.